This entry describes one TCR beta chain. Many counts were recorded for this clonotype. It lacks a known antigen. Base-call qualities are not available, and no considerably larger clone is one nucleotide away. This sample is part of a study of blood T cells in healthy people across ages (dated by TCRdb to between 2014 and 2017). Turning to the overall study: In model experiments, roughly one uniquely barcoded TCR beta cDNA molecule per two T cells was captured by template switching. The study measured age-related changes in TCR beta repertoire diversity using deep sequencing normalized with unique cDNA molecular identifiers. Four age groups were formed from the donors: young (average approximately 15 years), middle-aged (around 37), aged (about 62) and long-lived (around 82). To avoid experimental bias, donors of different ages were distributed randomly across sequencing lanes. Using the same blood draw, the study looked at two additional independent replicas of 1 million unique cDNA reads for two donors, one aged 18 to 30 and the other aged 80 or older.

The method was 5' RACE. Instrument used: Illumina HiSeq 2500. A second roughly 7 to 12 cycle PCR used a sample-barcoded 5' primer and a J-beta primer mix. A template-switch 5' adaptor carrying 12 random nucleotides introduced a unique molecular identifier onto each TCR beta cDNA molecule. At least 2.5 million CDR3-containing paired-end reads were obtained from each sample. All of the RNA was converted into first-strand cDNA using the Mint cDNA synthesis kit, with a TRBC-specific oligonucleotide serving as the primer. Following uracil-DNA glycosylase treatment, a first 18-cycle PCR with universal primers M1SS and BC2_uni_R was performed on all cDNA. For the original study's pipeline: Normalization of each sample was performed by random selection of 1 million high-quality reads, each carrying a distinct molecular identifier. Reads sharing molecular identifiers were discarded rather than binned into consensus sequences. CDR3 identification, clonotype clustering and error correction used MiTCR with a Q25 quality threshold and the strictest error-elimination algorithm. A nonparametric unseen species model with Euler transformation was used to estimate lower-bound total TCR beta diversity. TCRdb cleaned the public reads at Q25 with fastp, built clones with MiXCR and kept in-frame beta chains. A single entry per CDR3 protein holds the most common genes and DNA from its merged rows. These V and J calls are TCRdb output, not the study's own analysis. The sample table lists just under 900,000 distinct CDR3 sequences, less than 35% of them with a count of one. The leading ten clones occupy approximately 15% of the sample.

Systemically healthy Caucasian individuals from Russia, 35 to 50 in total and aged roughly 6 to 95 years, were included as donors. Roughly 10 milliliters of peripheral blood were drawn from each donor into EDTA-treated Vacutainer tubes. Ficoll-Paque density-gradient centrifugation was used to isolate PBMCs, with at least 7 million obtained per sample. Total RNA, at least 6 micrograms per sample, was extracted from PBMCs with Trizol reagent. For every donor, an aliquot of PBMCs went through flow cytometry to measure the percentages of naive CD45RAhigh/CD27high T cells. Study-wide conclusions, independent of this receptor: Observed TCR beta diversity per million T cells fell roughly linearly with age, and a significant reduction was already apparent by age approximately 40. Since profiling was done on bulk unsorted PBMCs, naive and antigen-experienced compartments could not be conclusively compared. Compared with the aged group, the long-lived group had more naive CD4+ T cells, fewer expanded clones and increased TCR diversity, suggesting age selection. Estimates of total diversity based on one million sequenced T cells were considered lower bounds and underestimates. The percentage of naive T cells measured by flow cytometry correlated strongly with observed TCR beta diversity. Because donor CMV infection status was unknown, age-related changes in expanded clonotypes were potentially confounded.

The clonotype originates from a woman of 80 years or more in good health. Source material: blood.

CDR3 loop: CASSAGTGGRVPLHF. The sequenced DNA is TGTGCCAGCAGTGCCGGGACAGGGGGCCGTGTACCCCTCCACTTT. The V gene is TRBV9 and the J gene is TRBJ1-6; 12 bases in the junction line up with TRBD1. The germline V gene yields SGDLS for CDR1 and YYNGEE for CDR2. The CDR3 goes from the cysteine to the phenylalanine over 15 residues. The CDR3 DNA has 45 bases and is translated from base 1. The germline V and J ends show losses of 5 bases and 12 bases respectively, and no gene match explains 9 bases of the junction.